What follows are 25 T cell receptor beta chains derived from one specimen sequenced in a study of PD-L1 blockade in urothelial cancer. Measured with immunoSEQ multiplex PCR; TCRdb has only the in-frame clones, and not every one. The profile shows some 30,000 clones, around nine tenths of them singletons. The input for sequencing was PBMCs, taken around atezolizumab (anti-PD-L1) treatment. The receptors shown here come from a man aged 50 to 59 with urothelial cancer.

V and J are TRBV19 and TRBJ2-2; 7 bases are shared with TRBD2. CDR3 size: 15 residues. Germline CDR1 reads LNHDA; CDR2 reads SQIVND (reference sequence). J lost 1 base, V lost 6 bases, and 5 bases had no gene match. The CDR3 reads CASRTGTMNTGELFF. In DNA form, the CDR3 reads TGTGCCAGTAGGACCGGGACTATGAACACCGGGGAGCTGTTTTTT.

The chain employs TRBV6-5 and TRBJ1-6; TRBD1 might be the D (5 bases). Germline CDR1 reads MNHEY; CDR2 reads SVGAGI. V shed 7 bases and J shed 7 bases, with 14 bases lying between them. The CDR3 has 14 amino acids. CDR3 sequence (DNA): TGTGCCAGCAAAGGAATGGGGGGAAATTCACCCCTCCACTTT. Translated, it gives CASKGMGGNSPLHF.

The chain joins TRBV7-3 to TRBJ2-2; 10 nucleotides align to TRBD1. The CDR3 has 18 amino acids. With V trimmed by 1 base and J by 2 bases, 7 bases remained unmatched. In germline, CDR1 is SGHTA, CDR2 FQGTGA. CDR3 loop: CASSLRTGGNQNTGELFF. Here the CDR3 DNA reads TGTGCCAGCAGCTTAAGGACAGGGGGGAATCAAAACACCGGGGAGCTGTTTTTT.

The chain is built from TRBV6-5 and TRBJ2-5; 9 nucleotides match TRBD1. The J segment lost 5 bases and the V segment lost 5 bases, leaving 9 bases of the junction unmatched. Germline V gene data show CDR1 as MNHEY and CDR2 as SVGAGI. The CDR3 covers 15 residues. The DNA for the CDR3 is TGTGCCAGCAGTCGGGGACAGGGACCTCAGGAGACCCAGTACTTC. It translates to CASSRGQGPQETQYF.

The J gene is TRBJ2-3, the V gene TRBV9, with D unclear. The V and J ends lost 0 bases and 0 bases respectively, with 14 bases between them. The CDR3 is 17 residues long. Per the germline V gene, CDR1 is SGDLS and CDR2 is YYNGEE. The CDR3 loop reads CASSVDFRRTSTDTQYF. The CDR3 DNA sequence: TGTGCCAGCAGCGTAGATTTTAGAAGAACTAGCACAGATACGCAGTATTTT.

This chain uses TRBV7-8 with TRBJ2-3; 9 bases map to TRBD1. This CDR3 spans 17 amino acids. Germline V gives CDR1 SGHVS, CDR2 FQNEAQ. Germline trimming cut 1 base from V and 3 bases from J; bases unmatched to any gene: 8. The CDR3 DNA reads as TGTGCCAGCAGCTTAGGTACAGGGGGCAGGATTACAGATACGCAGTATTTT. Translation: CASSLGTGGRITDTQYF.

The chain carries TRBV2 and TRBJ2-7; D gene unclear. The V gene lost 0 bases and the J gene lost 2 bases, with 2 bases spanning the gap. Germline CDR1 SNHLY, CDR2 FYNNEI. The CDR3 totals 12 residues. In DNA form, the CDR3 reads TGTGCCAGCAGTGAAGCTACCTACGAGCAGTACTTC. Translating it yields CASSEATYEQYF.

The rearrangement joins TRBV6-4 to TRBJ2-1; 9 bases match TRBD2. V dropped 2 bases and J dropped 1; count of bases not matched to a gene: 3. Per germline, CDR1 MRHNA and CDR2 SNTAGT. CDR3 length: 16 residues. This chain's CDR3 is CASSDGGGASYNEQFF. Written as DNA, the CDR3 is TGTGCCAGCAGTGACGGCGGGGGGGCGTCCTACAATGAGCAGTTCTTC.

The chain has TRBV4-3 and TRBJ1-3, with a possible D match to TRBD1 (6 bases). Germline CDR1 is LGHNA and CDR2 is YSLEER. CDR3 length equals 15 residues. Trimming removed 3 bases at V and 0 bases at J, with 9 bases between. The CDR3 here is CASSQVGHSGNTIYF. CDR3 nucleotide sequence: TGCGCCAGCAGCCAGGTGGGACACTCTGGAAACACCATATATTTT.

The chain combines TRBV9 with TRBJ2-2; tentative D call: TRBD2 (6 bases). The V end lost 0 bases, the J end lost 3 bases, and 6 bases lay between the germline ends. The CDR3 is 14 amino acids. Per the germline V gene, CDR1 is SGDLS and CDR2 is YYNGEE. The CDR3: CASSVGGDTGELFF. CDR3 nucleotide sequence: TGTGCCAGCAGCGTAGGGGGGGACACCGGGGAGCTGTTTTTT.

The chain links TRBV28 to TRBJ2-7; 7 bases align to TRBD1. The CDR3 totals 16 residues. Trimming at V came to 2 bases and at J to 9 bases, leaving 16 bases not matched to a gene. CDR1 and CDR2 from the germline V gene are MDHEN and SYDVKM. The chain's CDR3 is CASSLPEPGGFHRQYF. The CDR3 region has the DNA TGTGCCAGCAGTTTACCCGAGCCAGGGGGATTTCATCGGCAGTACTTC.

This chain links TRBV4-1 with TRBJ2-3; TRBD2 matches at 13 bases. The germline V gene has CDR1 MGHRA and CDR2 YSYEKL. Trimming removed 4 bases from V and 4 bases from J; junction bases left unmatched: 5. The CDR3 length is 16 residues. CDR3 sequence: CASSPRLAGGSDTQYF. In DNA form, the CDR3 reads TGCGCCAGCAGCCCCAGACTAGCGGGGGGATCAGATACGCAGTATTTT.

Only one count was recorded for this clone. The CDR3 is CASSLTTPGTSGSRFDTGELFF. The CDR3 DNA sequence: TGCGCCAGCAGCCTCACTACGCCCGGGACTAGCGGGAGTAGGTTTGACACCGGGGAGCTGTTTTTT. The gene calls are TRBV23-1 and TRBJ2-2, with 14 bases fitting TRBD2. TRBV23-1 is assigned to the ORF class and has an uncertain function. The CDR3 totals 22 residues. V dropped 6 bases and J dropped 3; count of bases not matched to a gene: 21.

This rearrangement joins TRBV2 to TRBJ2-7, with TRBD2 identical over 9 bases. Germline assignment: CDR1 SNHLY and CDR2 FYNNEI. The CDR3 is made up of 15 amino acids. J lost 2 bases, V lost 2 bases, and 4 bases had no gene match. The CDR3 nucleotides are TGTGCCAGCAGTGAAATGGCGGGAGGGCCCTACGAGCAGTACTTC. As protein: CASSEMAGGPYEQYF. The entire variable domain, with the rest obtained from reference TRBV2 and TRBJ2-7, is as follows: EPEVTQTPSHQVTQMGQEVILRCVPISNHLYFYWYRQILGQKVEFLVSFYNNEISEKSEIFDDQFSVERPDGSNFTLKIRSTKLEDSAMYFCASSEMAGGPYEQYFGPGTRLTVT.

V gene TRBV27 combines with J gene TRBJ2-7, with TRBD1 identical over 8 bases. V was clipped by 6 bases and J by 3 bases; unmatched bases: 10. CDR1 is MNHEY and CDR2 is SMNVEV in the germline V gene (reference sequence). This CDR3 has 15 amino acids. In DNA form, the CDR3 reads TGTGCCAGCAGCCAGGGAGGAGGACAGGGCTACGAGCAGTACTTC. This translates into CASSQGGGQGYEQYF.

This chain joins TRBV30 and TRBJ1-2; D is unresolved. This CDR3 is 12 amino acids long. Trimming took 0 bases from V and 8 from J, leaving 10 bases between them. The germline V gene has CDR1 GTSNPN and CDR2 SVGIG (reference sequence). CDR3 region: CAWSVRSNGYTF. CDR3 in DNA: TGTGCCTGGAGTGTACGGTCGAACGGCTACACCTTC.

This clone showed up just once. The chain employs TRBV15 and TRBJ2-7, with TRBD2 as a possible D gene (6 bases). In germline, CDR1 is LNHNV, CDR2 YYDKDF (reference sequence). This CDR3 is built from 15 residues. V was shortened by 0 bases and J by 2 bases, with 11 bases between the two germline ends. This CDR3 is CATSREGGGAYEQYF. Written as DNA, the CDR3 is TGTGCCACCAGCAGAGAGGGCGGAGGGGCCTACGAGCAGTACTTC. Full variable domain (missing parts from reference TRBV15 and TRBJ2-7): DAMVIQNPRYQVTQFGKPVTLSCSQTLNHNVMYWYQQKSSQAPKLLFHYYDKDFNNEADTPDNFQSRRPNTSFCFLDIRSPGLGDTAMYLCATSREGGGAYEQYFGPGTRLTVT.

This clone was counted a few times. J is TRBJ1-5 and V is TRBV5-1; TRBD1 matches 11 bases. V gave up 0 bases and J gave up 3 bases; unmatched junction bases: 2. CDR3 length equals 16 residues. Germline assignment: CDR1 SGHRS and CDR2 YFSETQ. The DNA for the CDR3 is TGCGCCAGCAGCTTGGGGACAGGGGGCTACAATCAGCCCCAGCATTTT. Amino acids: CASSLGTGGYNQPQHF.

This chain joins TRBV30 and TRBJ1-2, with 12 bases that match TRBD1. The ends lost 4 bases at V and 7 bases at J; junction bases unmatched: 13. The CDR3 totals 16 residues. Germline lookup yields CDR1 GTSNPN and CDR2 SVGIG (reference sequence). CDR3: CAWKGQGASRGSGYTF. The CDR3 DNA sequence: TGTGCCTGGAAGGGACAGGGGGCTAGTAGAGGATCTGGCTACACCTTC.

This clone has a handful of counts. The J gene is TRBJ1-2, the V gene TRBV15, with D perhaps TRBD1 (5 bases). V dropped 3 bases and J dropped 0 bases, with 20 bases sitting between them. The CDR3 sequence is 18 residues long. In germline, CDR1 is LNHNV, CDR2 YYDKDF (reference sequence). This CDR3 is CATSRTETNRIPNYGYTF. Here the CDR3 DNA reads TGTGCCACCAGCAGGACTGAAACAAACAGGATCCCTAACTATGGCTACACCTTC.

The CDR3: CASSFRDSRGYGYTF. The CDR3 DNA follows: TGTGCCAGCAGTTTTAGAGACTCCAGAGGCTATGGCTACACCTTC. The chain is built from TRBV28 and TRBJ1-2; D gene unclear. V lost 3 bases, J lost 4 bases, and 15 bases lay in between. Germline CDR1 and CDR2: MDHEN and SYDVKM. The CDR3 totals 15 residues.

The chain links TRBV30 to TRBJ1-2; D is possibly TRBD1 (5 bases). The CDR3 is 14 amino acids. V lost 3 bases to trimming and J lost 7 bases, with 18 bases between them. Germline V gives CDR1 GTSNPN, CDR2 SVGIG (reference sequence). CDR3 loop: CAWRSQVGPGGYTF. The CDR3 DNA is TGTGCCTGGAGGTCTCAGGTGGGGCCGGGTGGCTACACCTTC.

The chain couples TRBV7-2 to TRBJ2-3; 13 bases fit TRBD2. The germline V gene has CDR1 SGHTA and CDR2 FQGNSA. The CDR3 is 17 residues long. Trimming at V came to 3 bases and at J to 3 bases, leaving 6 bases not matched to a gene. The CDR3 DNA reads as TGTGCCAGCAGCTTGGTAAAACTAGCGGGAGGGACAGATACGCAGTATTTT. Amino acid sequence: CASSLVKLAGGTDTQYF.

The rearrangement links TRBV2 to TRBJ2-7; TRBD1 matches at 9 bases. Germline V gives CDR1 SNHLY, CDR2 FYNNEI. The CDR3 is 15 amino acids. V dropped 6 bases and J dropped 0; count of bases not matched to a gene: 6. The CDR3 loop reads CASRPDRGSSYEQYF. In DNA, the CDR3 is TGTGCCAGCAGACCCGACAGGGGGAGCTCCTACGAGCAGTACTTC. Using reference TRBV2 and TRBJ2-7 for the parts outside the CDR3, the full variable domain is EPEVTQTPSHQVTQMGQEVILRCVPISNHLYFYWYRQILGQKVEFLVSFYNNEISEKSEIFDDQFSVERPDGSNFTLKIRSTKLEDSAMYFCASRPDRGSSYEQYFGPGTRLTVT.

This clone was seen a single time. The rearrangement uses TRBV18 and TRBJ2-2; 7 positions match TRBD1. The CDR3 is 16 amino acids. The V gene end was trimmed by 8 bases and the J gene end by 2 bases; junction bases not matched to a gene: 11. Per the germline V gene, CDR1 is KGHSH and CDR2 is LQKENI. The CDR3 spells CASLTGAGYNTGELFF. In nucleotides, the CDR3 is TGTGCCAGCCTCACAGGGGCCGGATATAACACCGGGGAGCTGTTTTTT.